The T cell receptor beta chain described here comes from a study of blood T cell repertoires in COVID-19. In the study overall: Sample material is recorded as cDNA or gDNA derived from T cells, B-cell-depleted T cells, or PBMCs.

The CDR3 has 15 amino acids. Per the original methods: Amplifying reference gene primers gave estimates of nucleated cell counts. The table came from immunoSEQ multiplex PCR; TCRdb's copy has only in-frame clones and leaves some out. Clone size and V and J calls were adopted from that table, with D and trimming inferred from the DNA. The sample has tens of thousands of clones, about 82% seen once; the top ten hold around 23%. This TCR was recovered from an elderly woman with acute or convalescent COVID-19. The genes are TRBV21-1 and TRBJ2-1; TRBD1 was called by the table and not checked on the DNA. TRBV21-1 is given as a pseudogene. Material for sequencing was peripheral blood. The CDR3 sequence: CASSRGQSSYNEQFF. CDR3 coding DNA: TGTGCCAGCAGCCGGGGACAGAGCTCCTACAATGAGCAGTTCTTC.